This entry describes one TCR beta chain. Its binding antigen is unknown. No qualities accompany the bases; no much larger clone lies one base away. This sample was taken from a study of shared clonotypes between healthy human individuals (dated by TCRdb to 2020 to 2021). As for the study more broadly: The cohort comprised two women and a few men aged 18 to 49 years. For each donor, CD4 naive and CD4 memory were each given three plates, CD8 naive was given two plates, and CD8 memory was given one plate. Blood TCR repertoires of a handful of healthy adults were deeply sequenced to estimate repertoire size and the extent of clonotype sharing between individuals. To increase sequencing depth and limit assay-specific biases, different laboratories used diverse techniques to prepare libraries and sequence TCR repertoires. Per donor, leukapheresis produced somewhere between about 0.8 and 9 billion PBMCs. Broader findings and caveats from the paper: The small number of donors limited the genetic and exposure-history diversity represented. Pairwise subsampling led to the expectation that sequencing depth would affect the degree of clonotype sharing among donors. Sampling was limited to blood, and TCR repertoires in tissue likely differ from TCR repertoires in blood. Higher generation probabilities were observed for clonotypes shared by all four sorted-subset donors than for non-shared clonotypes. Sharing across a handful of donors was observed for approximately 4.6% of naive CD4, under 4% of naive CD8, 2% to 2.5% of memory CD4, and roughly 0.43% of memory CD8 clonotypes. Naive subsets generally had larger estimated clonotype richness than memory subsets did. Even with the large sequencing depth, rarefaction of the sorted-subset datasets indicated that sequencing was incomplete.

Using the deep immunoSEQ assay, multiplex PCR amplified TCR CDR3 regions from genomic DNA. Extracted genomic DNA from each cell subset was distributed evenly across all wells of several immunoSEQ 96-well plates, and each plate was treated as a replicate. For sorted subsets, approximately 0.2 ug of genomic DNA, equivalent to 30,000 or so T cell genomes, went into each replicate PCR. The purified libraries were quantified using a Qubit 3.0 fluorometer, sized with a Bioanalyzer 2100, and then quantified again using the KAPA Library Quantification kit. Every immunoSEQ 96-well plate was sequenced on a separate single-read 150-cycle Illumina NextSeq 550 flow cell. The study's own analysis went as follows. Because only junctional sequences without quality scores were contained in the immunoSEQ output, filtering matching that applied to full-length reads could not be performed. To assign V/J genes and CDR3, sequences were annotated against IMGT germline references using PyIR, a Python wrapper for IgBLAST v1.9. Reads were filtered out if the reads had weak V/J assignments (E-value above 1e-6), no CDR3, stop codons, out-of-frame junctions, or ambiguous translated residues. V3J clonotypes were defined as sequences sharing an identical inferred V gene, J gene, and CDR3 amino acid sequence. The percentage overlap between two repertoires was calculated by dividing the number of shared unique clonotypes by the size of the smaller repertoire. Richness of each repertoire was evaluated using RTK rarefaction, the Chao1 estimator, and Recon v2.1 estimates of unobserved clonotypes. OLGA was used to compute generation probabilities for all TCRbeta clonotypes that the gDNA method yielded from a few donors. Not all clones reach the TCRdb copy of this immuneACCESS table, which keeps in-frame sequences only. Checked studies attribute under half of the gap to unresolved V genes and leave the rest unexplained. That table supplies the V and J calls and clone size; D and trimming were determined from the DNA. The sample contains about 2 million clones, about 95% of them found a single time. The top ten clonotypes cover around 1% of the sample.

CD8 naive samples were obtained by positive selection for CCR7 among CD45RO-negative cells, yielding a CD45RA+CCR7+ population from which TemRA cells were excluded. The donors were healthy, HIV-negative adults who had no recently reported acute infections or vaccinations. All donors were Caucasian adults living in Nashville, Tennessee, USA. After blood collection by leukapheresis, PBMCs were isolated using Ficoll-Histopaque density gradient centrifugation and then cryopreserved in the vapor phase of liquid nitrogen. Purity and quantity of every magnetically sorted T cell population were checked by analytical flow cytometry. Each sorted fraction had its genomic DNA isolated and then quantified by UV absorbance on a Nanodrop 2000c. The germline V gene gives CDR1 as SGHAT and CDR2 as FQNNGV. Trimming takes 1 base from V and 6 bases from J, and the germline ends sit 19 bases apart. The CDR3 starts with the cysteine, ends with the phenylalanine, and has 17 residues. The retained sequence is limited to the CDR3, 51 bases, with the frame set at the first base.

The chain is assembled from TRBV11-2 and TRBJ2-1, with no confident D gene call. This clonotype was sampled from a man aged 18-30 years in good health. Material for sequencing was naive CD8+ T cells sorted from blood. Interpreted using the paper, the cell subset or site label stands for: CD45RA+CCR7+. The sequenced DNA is TGTGCCAGCAGCTTAGTTTCCCCCTTTAGAACGGGCAATGAGCAGTTCTTC. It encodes CASSLVSPFRTGNEQFF. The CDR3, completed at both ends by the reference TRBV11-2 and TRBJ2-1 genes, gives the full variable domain EAGVAQSPRYKIIEKRQSVAFWCNPISGHATLYWYQQILGQGPKLLIQFQNNGVVDDSQLPKDRFSAERLKGVDSTLKIQPAKLEDSAVYLCASSLVSPFRTGNEQFFGPGTRLTVL.